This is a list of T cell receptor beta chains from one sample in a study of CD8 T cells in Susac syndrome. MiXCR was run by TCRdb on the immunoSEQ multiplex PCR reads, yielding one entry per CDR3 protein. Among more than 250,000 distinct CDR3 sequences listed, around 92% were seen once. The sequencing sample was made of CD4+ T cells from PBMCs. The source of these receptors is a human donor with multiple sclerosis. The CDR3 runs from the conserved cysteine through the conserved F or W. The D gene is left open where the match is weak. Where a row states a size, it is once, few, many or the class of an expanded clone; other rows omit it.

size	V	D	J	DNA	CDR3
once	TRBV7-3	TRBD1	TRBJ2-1	TGTGCCAGCGGTCCCGGGACAGGGCGCTACAATGAGCAGTTCTTC	CASGPGTGRYNEQFF
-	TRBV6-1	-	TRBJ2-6	TGTGCCAGCAGTCCCCGCAACGTCCTGACTTTC	CASSPRNVLTF
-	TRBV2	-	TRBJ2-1	TGTGCCAGCAGGAAAGAGGCCACCAATGAGCAGTTCTTC	CASRKEATNEQFF
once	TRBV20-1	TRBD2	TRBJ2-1	TGCAGTGCTCTTCGGGCTAGCGGGAGCCACAATGAGCAGTTCTTC	CSALRASGSHNEQFF
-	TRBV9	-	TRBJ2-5	TGTGCCAGCAGCGCCCCCGGACTGTGGGAGACCCAGTACTTC	CASSAPGLWETQYF
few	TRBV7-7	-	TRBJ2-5	TGTGCTAGCAGCTTCAGCGGAGAAGAGACCCAGTACTTC	CASSFSGEETQYF
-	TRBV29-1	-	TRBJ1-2	TGCAGCGTTGTGAACCTAGGGGGAAGTCATGGCTACACCTTC	CSVVNLGGSHGYTF
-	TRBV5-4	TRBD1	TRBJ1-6	TGTGCCAGCAGCCCCGACAGGGCCCCTAATGGGGTCTCACCCCTCCACTTT	CASSPDRAPNGVSPLHF
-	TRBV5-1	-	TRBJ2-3	TGCGCCAGCAGCATTTCAGGGAACACAGATACGCAGTATTTT	CASSISGNTDTQYF
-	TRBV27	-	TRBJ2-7	TGTGCCAGCAGTTCACCGGGACGGATCTACGAGCAGTACTTC	CASSSPGRIYEQYF
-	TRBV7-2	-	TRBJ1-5	TGTGCCAGCAGCTTAGGGCACGGCCTTTATAGCAATCAGCCCCAGCATTTT	CASSLGHGLYSNQPQHF
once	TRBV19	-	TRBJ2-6	TGTGCCAGTAGTGGGACGGCGGCCAACGTCCTGACTTTC	CASSGTAANVLTF
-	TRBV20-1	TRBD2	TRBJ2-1	TGCAGTGCTAGAGATCCTAGCGGGAGATTACACAATGAGCAGTTCTTC	CSARDPSGRLHNEQFF
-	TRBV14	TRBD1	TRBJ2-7	TGTGCCAGCAGCCACGTAGCGAGGACAGGGCGCGCGGGCCAGTACTTC	CASSHVARTGRAGQYF
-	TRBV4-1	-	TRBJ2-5	TGCGCCAGCAGCCAAGTGGGACTGGCGGAGGAGACCCAGTACTTC	CASSQVGLAEETQYF
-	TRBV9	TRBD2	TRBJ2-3	TGTGCCAGCAGCGTACCCCTAGCGGGGCGCACAGATACGCAGTATTTT	CASSVPLAGRTDTQYF
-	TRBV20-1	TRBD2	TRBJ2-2	TGCAGTGCTAGACGGGGACTAGCGGGAATCACCGGGGAGCTGTTTTTT	CSARRGLAGITGELFF
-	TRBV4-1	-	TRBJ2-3	TGCGCCAGCAGACAACAGGGAGATGGGGATACGCAGTATTTT	CASRQQGDGDTQYF
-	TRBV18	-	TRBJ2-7	TGTGCCAGCGGCCTCCGGGACGAGCAGTACTTC	CASGLRDEQYF
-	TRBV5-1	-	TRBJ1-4	TGCGCCAGCAGCTTTACGGGAGCAACTAATGAAAAACTGTTTTTT	CASSFTGATNEKLFF
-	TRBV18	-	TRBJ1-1	TGTGCCAGCTCACCAAGTGGGTTTGCACAGAACACTGAAGCTTTCTTT	CASSPSGFAQNTEAFF
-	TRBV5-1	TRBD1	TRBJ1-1	TGCGCCAGCAGCCAACAGGGGGATAGCACTGAAGCTTTCTTT	CASSQQGDSTEAFF
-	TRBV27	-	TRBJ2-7	TGTGCCAGCAGTTACGACAGCTACGAGCAGTACTTC	CASSYDSYEQYF
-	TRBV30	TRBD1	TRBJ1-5	TGTGCCTGGAGGATGGCAGGGGGAAATCAGCCCCAGCATTTT	CAWRMAGGNQPQHF
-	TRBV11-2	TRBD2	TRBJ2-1	TGTGCCAGCAGCTCCCTGGCGGGGGGCCACTACAATGAGCAGTTCTTC	CASSSLAGGHYNEQFF
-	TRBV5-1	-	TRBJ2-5	TGCGCCAGCAGCTGGGTCATGGGGGAGACCCAGTACTTC	CASSWVMGETQYF
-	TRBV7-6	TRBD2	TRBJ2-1	TGTGCCAGCAGCTTTGTGCGGGAGGGACCCAGCTCCTACAATGAGCAGTTCTTC	CASSFVREGPSSYNEQFF
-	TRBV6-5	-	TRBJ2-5	TGTGCCAGCAGCCGGACACCTATAATGAAAGAGACCCAGTACTTC	CASSRTPIMKETQYF
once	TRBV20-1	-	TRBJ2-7	TGCAGTGTACAGACGCGGCAGGGGAGCTCCTACGAGCAGTACTTC	CSVQTRQGSSYEQYF
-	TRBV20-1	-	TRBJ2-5	TGCAGTGCTAGAGTCACCGGGGGGCCGGGAGAGACCCAGTACTTC	CSARVTGGPGETQYF